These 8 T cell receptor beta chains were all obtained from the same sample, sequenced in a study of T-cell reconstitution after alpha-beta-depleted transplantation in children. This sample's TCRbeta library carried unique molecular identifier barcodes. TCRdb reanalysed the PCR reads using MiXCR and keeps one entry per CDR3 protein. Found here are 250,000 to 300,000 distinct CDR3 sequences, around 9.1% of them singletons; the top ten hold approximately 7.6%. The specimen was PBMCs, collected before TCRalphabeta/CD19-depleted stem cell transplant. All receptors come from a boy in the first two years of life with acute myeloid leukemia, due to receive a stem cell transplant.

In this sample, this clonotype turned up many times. Written as DNA, the CDR3 is TGTGCCAGCAGCTTCGCGTTACTAGGATTCACAGATACGCAGTATTTT. Its translation is CASSFALLGFTDTQYF. This sequence joins TRBV7-2 and TRBJ2-3, with D perhaps TRBD2 (5 bases). Trimming left V 3 bases short and J 2 bases short, with 15 bases between. Per germline, CDR1 SGHTA and CDR2 FQGNSA. CDR3 length equals 16 residues.

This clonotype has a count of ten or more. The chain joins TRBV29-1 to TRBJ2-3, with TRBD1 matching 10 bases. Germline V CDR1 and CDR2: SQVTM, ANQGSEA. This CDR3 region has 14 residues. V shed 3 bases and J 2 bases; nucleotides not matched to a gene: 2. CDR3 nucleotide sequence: TGCAGCGTTGAGGGACAGGGGACCACAGATACGCAGTATTTT. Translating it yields CSVEGQGTTDTQYF.

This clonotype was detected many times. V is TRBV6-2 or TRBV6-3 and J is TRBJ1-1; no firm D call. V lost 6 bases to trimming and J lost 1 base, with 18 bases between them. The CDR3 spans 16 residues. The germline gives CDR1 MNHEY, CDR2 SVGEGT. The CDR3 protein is CASRQRADPPNTEAFF. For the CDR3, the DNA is TGTGCCAGCAGACAACGGGCAGACCCACCGAACACTGAAGCTTTCTTT.

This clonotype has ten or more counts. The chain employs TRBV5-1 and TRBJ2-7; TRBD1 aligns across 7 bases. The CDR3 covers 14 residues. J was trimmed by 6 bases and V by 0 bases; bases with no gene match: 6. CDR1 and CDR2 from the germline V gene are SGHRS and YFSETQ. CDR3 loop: CASSLDRGYGEQYF. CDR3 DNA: TGCGCCAGCAGCTTGGACAGGGGTTATGGCGAGCAGTACTTC.

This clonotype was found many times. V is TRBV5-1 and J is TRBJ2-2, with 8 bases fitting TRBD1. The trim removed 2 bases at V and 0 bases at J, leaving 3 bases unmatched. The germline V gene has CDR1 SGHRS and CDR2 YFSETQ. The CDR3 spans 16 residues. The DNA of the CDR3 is TGCGCCAGCAGCTTACGGGACAGGTCGAACACCGGGGAGCTGTTTTTT. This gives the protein CASSLRDRSNTGELFF.

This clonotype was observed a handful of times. Written as DNA, the CDR3 is TGTGCCAGCAGCTCACTAGCGGAGGGGCCCACAGATACGCAGTATTTT. Its protein is CASSSLAEGPTDTQYF. The rearrangement joins TRBV7-9 to TRBJ2-3, with TRBD2 matching 8 bases. Germline V lookup: CDR1 SEHNR, CDR2 FQNEAQ (reference sequence). V lost 4 bases, J lost 2 bases, and 8 bases stayed unmatched. The CDR3 sequence is 16 residues long.

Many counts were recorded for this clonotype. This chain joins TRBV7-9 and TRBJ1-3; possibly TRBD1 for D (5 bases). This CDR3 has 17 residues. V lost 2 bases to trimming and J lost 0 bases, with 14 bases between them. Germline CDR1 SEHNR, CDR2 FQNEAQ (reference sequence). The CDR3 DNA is TGTGCCAGCAGCTTAAGGGGAGGGTCCCCCTCTGGAAACACCATATATTTT. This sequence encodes CASSLRGGSPSGNTIYF.

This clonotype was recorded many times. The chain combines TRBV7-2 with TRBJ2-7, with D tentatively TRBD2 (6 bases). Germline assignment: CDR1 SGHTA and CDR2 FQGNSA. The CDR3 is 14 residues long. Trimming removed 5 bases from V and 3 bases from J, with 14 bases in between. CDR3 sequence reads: CASSAGTLIYEQYF. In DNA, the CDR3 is TGTGCCAGCAGCGCCGGGACTCTTATCTACGAGCAGTACTTC.